This TCR beta chain was recovered during a study of CD8 T cells in Susac syndrome. Overall study context: Patients with Susac syndrome were therapy-naive, treated with corticosteroids, or treated with intravenous immunoglobulin alone when blood was collected.

Sequencing of TCR beta covered CD8+ and CD4+ T cells obtained from blood. CD8+ and CD4+ T cells were negatively isolated; TEMRA cells were FACS-enriched. Per germline, CDR1 SEHNR and CDR2 FQNEAQ (reference sequence). The CDR3 contains 14 residues. V gave up 2 bases and J gave up 7 bases; unmatched junction bases: 6. General study results and limits: The CD4+ T cell repertoire of patients with Susac syndrome showed no detectable clonal expansion.

Notes on this clonotype: Its target is unknown.

Random hexamers served to reverse transcribe roughly 0.5 to 1 ug RNA. From the immunoSEQ multiplex PCR reads, TCRdb called clonotypes with MiXCR, one entry per CDR3 protein. The data show approximately 160,000 distinct CDR3 sequences, approximately 94% seen once. The V call is TRBV7-9, the J call TRBJ1-2; 8 bases are a match to TRBD1. This sequence was found in a human donor with Susac syndrome. The sequencing input was CD4+ T cells from PBMCs. CDR3 loop: CASSLRGQGGGYTF. For the CDR3, the DNA is TGTGCCAGCAGCTTACGTGGACAGGGTGGTGGCTACACCTTC.